The 29 T cell receptor beta chains given below trace back to one sample, sequenced in a study of a mutant IDH1 vaccine in newly diagnosed glioma. For these receptors, no antigen is known. Time point: week 11, during vaccination. What each vaccine dose contained was 300 ug of mutant IDH1 20-mer peptide, accompanied by topical imiquimod. Some clones are missing from TCRdb's copy, which holds only in-frame ones; the method was immunoSEQ multiplex PCR. The profile covers 120,000 or so clones, with 80% appearing a single time and under 5.5% taken by the ten largest. The sequencing used PBMCs, collected from a glioma patient whose treatment included an IDH1 peptide vaccine. Every receptor here comes from a man aged 35-49 years with glioma.

The chain links TRBV12-2 to TRBJ2-2; no check of the table's D call, TRBD2, against the DNA was made. TRBV12-2 is tagged as a pseudogene. The CDR3 covers 18 residues. The DNA for the CDR3 is TGTGCAAGTCGCTTGACCGGGACTAGCGCCTCGAACACCGGGGAGCTGTTTTTT. Translating it yields CASRLTGTSASNTGELFF.

The genes are TRBV30 and TRBJ2-3; D unclear. Germline loops: CDR1 GTSNPN, CDR2 SVGIG (reference sequence). This CDR3 region has 12 residues. Trimming took 2 bases from V and 5 from J, leaving 8 bases between them. The CDR3 spells CAWSFGGDTQYF. CDR3 DNA sequence: TGTGCCTGGAGTTTCGGTGGAGATACGCAGTATTTT.

The chain has TRBV5-1 and TRBJ2-4; tentative D call: TRBD1 (5 bases). V shed 2 bases and J shed 7 bases, with 13 bases lying between them. Germline loops: CDR1 SGHRS, CDR2 YFSETQ. The CDR3 totals 14 residues. The CDR3 DNA follows: TGCGCCAGCAGCTTCTACCCTGGGGCCAACATTCAGTACTTC. Amino acid sequence: CASSFYPGANIQYF.

The genes are TRBV19 and TRBJ1-5; no firm D call. The CDR3 contains 15 residues. Trimming pared 2 bases from V and 0 bases from J, leaving 8 bases between. Germline assignment: CDR1 LNHDA and CDR2 SQIVND (reference sequence). The CDR3 is CASSITHPSNQPQHF. The CDR3 nucleotides are TGTGCCAGTAGTATAACACATCCTAGCAATCAGCCCCAGCATTTT.

This chain uses TRBV18 with TRBJ1-3, with a possible D match to TRBD1 (5 bases). With 6 bases removed from V and 0 bases from J, the gap between germline ends came to 15 bases. This CDR3 spans 16 amino acids. The germline CDR1 and CDR2 sequences are KGHSH and LQKENI. CDR3 in amino acids: CASSSIRANSGNTIYF. In DNA, the CDR3 is TGTGCCAGCTCTTCAATCAGGGCTAACTCTGGAAACACCATATATTTT.

The rearrangement links TRBV6-5 to TRBJ2-1, with D maybe TRBD2 (6 bases). CDR1 MNHEY and CDR2 SVGAGI come from the germline V gene. This CDR3 region has 15 residues. Between the trimmed V and J ends, which lost 5 bases and 3 bases, there was a span of 14 bases. For the CDR3, the DNA is TGTGCCAGCAGTCCGCCAAGCGGGTACTACAATGAGCAGTTCTTC. Protein sequence: CASSPPSGYYNEQFF.

This clone has more than one count but fewer than ten. The chain links TRBV10-2 to TRBJ2-3, with 11 bases that match TRBD2. V lost 6 bases and J lost 1; bases outside the gene matches: 0. In germline, CDR1 is WSHSY, CDR2 SAAADI. This CDR3 is 14 amino acids long. The CDR3 here is CASRLAGGTDTQYF. CDR3 in DNA: TGCGCCAGCAGACTAGCGGGGGGCACAGATACGCAGTATTTT.

This chain joins TRBV14 and TRBJ2-3; D is unresolved. V was trimmed by 4 bases and J by 2 bases, leaving 4 bases between them. Germline V lookup: CDR1 SGHDN, CDR2 FVKESK. This CDR3 contains 12 residues. The CDR3 nucleotides read TGTGCCAGCAGCCCCATCACAGATACGCAGTATTTT. It yields the protein CASSPITDTQYF.

The chain carries TRBV18 and TRBJ1-5; the D is unclear. Germline assignment: CDR1 KGHSH and CDR2 LQKENI. The CDR3 has 15 residues. V dropped 3 bases and J dropped 4 bases, with 13 bases sitting between them. The CDR3 DNA reads TGTGCCAGCTCACCCCTACCGGACGGGAATCAGCCCCAGCATTTT. Its protein is CASSPLPDGNQPQHF.

The chain employs TRBV7-9 and TRBJ1-4, with 9 bases lining up with TRBD1. The germline CDR1 and CDR2 sequences are SEHNR and FQNEAQ (reference sequence). The CDR3 consists of 15 residues. V lost 5 bases to trimming and J lost 7 bases; unmatched junction nucleotides: 8. The CDR3 sequence: CASSPLGTGTEKLFF. In DNA, the CDR3 is TGTGCCAGCAGCCCGCTTGGGACAGGGACTGAAAAACTGTTTTTT. The variable domain in full, with the rest retrieved from reference TRBV7-9 and TRBJ1-4, is DTGVSQNPRHKITKRGQNVTFRCDPISEHNRLYWYRQTLGQGPEFLTYFQNEAQLEKSRLLSDRFSAERPKGSFSTLEIQRTEQGDSAMYLCASSPLGTGTEKLFFGSGTQLSVL.

The V gene is TRBV11-3, the J gene TRBJ2-3; TRBD1 or TRBD2 may be the D gene (6 bases each). Germline V gene lookup returns CDR1 SGHNT and CDR2 YENEEA. Trimming left V 3 bases short and J 3 bases short, with 13 bases between. The CDR3 is 15 residues long. The CDR3 sequence: CASSLSGALTDTQYF. The CDR3, as DNA: TGTGCCAGCAGCTTGTCGGGGGCCCTTACAGATACGCAGTATTTT. Complete variable domain (other parts from reference TRBV11-3 and TRBJ2-3): EAGVVQSPRYKIIEKKQPVAFWCNPISGHNTLYWYLQNLGQGPELLIRYENEEAVDDSQLPKDRFSAERLKGVDSTLKIQPAELGDSAVYLCASSLSGALTDTQYFGPGTRLTVL.

The chain couples TRBV5-1 to TRBJ2-2; 7 nucleotides line up with TRBD1. The CDR3 length is 14 residues. Trimming removed 5 bases from V and 6 bases from J; junction bases left unmatched: 7. Per germline, CDR1 SGHRS and CDR2 YFSETQ. The DNA of the CDR3 is TGCGCCAGCAGTTTGACAGGGTTTCCCGGGGAGCTGTTTTTT. Its protein is CASSLTGFPGELFF.

The chain has TRBV14 and TRBJ2-5; D call uncertain. This CDR3 is 13 amino acids long. Trimming cost V 4 bases and J 2 bases, with 8 bases left between them. The germline V gene has CDR1 SGHDN and CDR2 FVKESK. Here the CDR3 reads CASSLSHQETQYF. The CDR3 DNA reads TGTGCCAGCAGCCTGAGCCATCAAGAGACCCAGTACTTC.

The chain links TRBV7-9 to TRBJ2-1; no clear D. Per germline, CDR1 SEHNR and CDR2 FQNEAQ (reference sequence). V was clipped by 7 bases and J by 0 bases, with 10 bases between them. The CDR3 runs 14 residues. The CDR3 DNA is TGTGCCAGCACCCTATTGAGCTCCTACAATGAGCAGTTCTTC. Protein product: CASTLLSSYNEQFF.

This clone has just one count. A junction end diverges from the germline sequence, so it may reflect a read error. CDR3 protein: CASSLGRGTSGRPAYNEQFF. CDR3 bases: TGTGCTAGCAGCTTAGGTCGGGGGACTAGCGGGAGGCCGGCCTACAATGAGCAGTTCTTC. The genes are TRBV7-7 and TRBJ2-1; 15 bases map to TRBD2. Germline CDR1 SSHAT, CDR2 FNYEAQ (reference sequence). This CDR3 comprises 20 residues. The full variable domain, rest sourced from reference TRBV7-7 and TRBJ2-1, is GAGVSQSPRYKVTKRGQDVTLRCDPISSHATLYWYQQALGQGPEFLTYFNYEAQPDKSGLPSDRFSAERPEGSISTLTIQRTEQRDSAMYRCASSLGRGTSGRPAYNEQFFGPGTRLTVL.

The gene calls are TRBV7-2 and TRBJ2-5; 9 nucleotides agree with TRBD2. Looked up from germline, CDR1 is SGHTA and CDR2 is FQGNSA. The CDR3 contains 16 residues. The V gene end was trimmed by 4 bases and the J gene end by 5 bases; junction bases not matched to a gene: 11. This CDR3 reads CASSSLIGAGGETQYF. CDR3 nucleotide sequence: TGTGCCAGCAGCTCCTTAATTGGGGCGGGAGGGGAGACCCAGTACTTC.

This clone has just a few counts. V gene TRBV19 combines with J gene TRBJ1-2; weak D call: TRBD1 (6 bases). Germline V gene sequence: CDR1 LNHDA, CDR2 SQIVND (reference sequence). Trimming left V 4 bases short and J 7 bases short, with 13 bases between. This CDR3 is 13 amino acids long. The CDR3 reads CASSNQQGSGYTF. The DNA for the CDR3 is TGTGCCAGTAGTAACCAACAGGGATCTGGCTACACCTTC.

A single count supports this clone. The junction and the germline gene differ at one end; a read error may be behind it. The chain links TRBV18 to TRBJ2-2; D unclear. This CDR3 spans 16 amino acids. Per germline, CDR1 KGHSH and CDR2 LQKENI. CDR3 bases: TGTGCCAGCTCACCACAGCACCGAGCGAATACCGGGGAGCTGTTTTTT. It codes for CASSPQHRANTGELFF.

The chain links TRBV5-6 to TRBJ1-1; maybe TRBD1 (6 bases). The CDR3 sequence is 14 residues long. Trimming took 1 base from V and 5 from J, leaving 12 bases between them. CDR1 and CDR2 from the germline V gene are SGHDT and YYEEEE. The CDR3 sequence is CASSLRQGRTEAFF. In nucleotides, the CDR3 is TGTGCCAGCAGCTTGCGGCAGGGGCGTACTGAAGCTTTCTTT.

This clone has only a few counts. As DNA, the CDR3 is TGTGCCAGCAGCCGTGGACAGAAGGATGAAAAACTGTTTTTT. It is translated as CASSRGQKDEKLFF. The V call is TRBV5-5, the J call TRBJ1-4, with D perhaps matching TRBD1 (6 bases). The CDR3 runs 14 residues. Germline CDR1 reads SGHKS; CDR2 reads YYEKEE (reference sequence). Trimming cost V 4 bases and J 6 bases, with 13 bases left between them.

The chain is built from TRBV5-1 and TRBJ2-3; no reliable D call. Trimming removed 1 base at V and 1 base at J, with 10 bases between. Germline CDR1 and CDR2: SGHRS and YFSETQ. This CDR3 contains 15 residues. In DNA form, the CDR3 reads TGCGCCAGCAGCTTGCGGTCATTAGGCACAGATACGCAGTATTTT. Protein product: CASSLRSLGTDTQYF.

The CDR3 DNA sequence: TGTGCCAGCAGCTCTTCCCGGAAAGGGCCGGTTGACTACACCTTC. Translation gives CASSSSRKGPVDYTF. V usage is TRBV5-4 and J usage is TRBJ1-2; no firm D call. CDR3 size: 15 residues. CDR1 and CDR2 from the germline V gene are SGHNT and YYREEE (reference sequence). V lost 3 bases and J 10 bases, leaving 22 bases between the germline ends.

J is TRBJ2-1 and V is TRBV28; either TRBD1 or TRBD2 may fit D (7 bases each). Trimming took off 4 bases at V and 7 bases at J, with 23 bases between the two ends. CDR3 length equals 17 residues. Germline V CDR1 and CDR2: MDHEN, SYDVKM. The CDR3 is CASSSSGGGGALNEQFF. Written as DNA, the CDR3 is TGTGCCAGCAGTTCCTCCGGGGGAGGGGGCGCTTTGAATGAGCAGTTCTTC.

This rearrangement joins TRBV7-8 to TRBJ1-5; a possible D gene is TRBD1 (5 bases). Trimming took off 5 bases at V and 5 bases at J, with 13 bases between the two ends. Looked up from germline, CDR1 is SGHVS and CDR2 is FQNEAQ. The CDR3 consists of 14 residues. The CDR3 loop reads CASSSGAIYQPQHF. The CDR3 nucleotides are TGTGCCAGCAGCAGCGGGGCTATATATCAGCCCCAGCATTTT.

V usage is TRBV7-8 and J usage is TRBJ2-7; 9 nucleotides agree with TRBD1. After removal of 2 bases from V and 5 bases from J, the junction contained 7 bases not matched to a gene. The CDR3 loop spans 15 amino acids. Germline V CDR1 and CDR2: SGHVS, FQNEAQ. The CDR3 sequence is CASSLMGQGADEQYF. In nucleotides, the CDR3 is TGTGCCAGCAGCTTAATGGGACAGGGAGCTGACGAGCAGTACTTC.

This clone was seen only a few times. The chain recombines TRBV6-1 with TRBJ1-5, with unresolved D. Between the trimmed V and J ends, which lost 0 bases and 9 bases, there was a span of 9 bases. There are 13 residues in the CDR3. Germline lookup yields CDR1 MNHNS and CDR2 SASEGT. CDR3 loop: CASSEAPLRPQHF. The CDR3 coding sequence is TGTGCCAGCAGTGAAGCCCCCCTTCGGCCCCAGCATTTT.

The chain links TRBV5-1 to TRBJ2-7; D is ambiguous. The V end lost 4 bases, the J end lost 1 base, and 6 bases lay between the germline ends. Germline CDR1 SGHRS, CDR2 YFSETQ. The CDR3 runs to 12 residues. The CDR3 DNA is TGCGCCAGCAGCGGCAGTTCCTACGAGCAGTACTTC. This encodes CASSGSSYEQYF.

This clone came up a few times. The chain couples TRBV15 to TRBJ1-4; a possible D gene is TRBD1 (5 bases). The CDR3 length is 17 residues. Germline V gene sequence: CDR1 LNHNV, CDR2 YYDKDF (reference sequence). V was shortened by 3 bases and J by 5 bases, with 19 bases between the two germline ends. CDR3 residues: CATSSAPRTEGNEKLFF. For the CDR3, the DNA is TGTGCCACCAGCAGTGCCCCTCGGACGGAGGGGAATGAAAAACTGTTTTTT.

Here the CDR3 reads CASSVSGSEEDTQYF. The CDR3 DNA reads as TGTGCCAGCAGCGTTAGCGGGAGTGAGGAAGATACGCAGTATTTT. The V call is TRBV9, the J call TRBJ2-3; TRBD2 matches at 9 bases. With V trimmed by 2 bases and J by 5 bases, 6 bases remained unmatched. CDR3 length: 15 amino acids. Germline CDR1 and CDR2: SGDLS and YYNGEE.